This T cell receptor (beta chain) was sequenced in a study of blood T cell repertoires in COVID-19. Study as a whole: COVID-19 samples, acute and convalescent, were from the United States, Italy and Spain. PBMCs, B-cell-depleted T cells, or T cells were the source of the cDNA or gDNA that made up the material.

Some clones are missing from TCRdb's copy, which holds only in-frame ones; the method was immunoSEQ multiplex PCR. The sample has roughly 400,000 clones, approximately 87% seen once. Enrolled through a virtual design, the participants were between 18 and 89 years of age and came from 24 US areas. Cohort 3 donors counted as recovered after two negative PCRs, clearance, or resolved symptoms. The specimen sequenced was PBMCs or T cells enriched from blood (not recorded which). The clonotype was recovered from a woman aged 50 to 60 who had recovered from COVID-19.

The CDR3 DNA is TGTGCCAGCAGCCCTACACTAGCGGGAACCGGGGAGCTGTTTTTT. Amino acid sequence: CASSPTLAGTGELFF. This sequence joins TRBV7-3 and TRBJ2-2; 10 bases align to TRBD2. V shed 5 bases, J shed 5 bases, and the junction held 5 bases outside the gene matches. Per the germline V gene, CDR1 is SGHTA and CDR2 is FQGTGA. The CDR3 loop spans 15 amino acids.